This T cell receptor (beta chain) was profiled in a study of follicular helper T cells after annual influenza vaccination (dated by TCRdb to 2016 to 2017). At the level of the whole study: After each seasonal influenza vaccination, blood was collected on days 0, 7 and 28. Some subjects were followed across successive annual vaccinations spanning the 2013-2014, 2014-2015 and 2015-2016 seasons to study recall of cTfh clones. One week after vaccination, a second recruited cohort of approximately 11 subjects (Table S1) displayed a similar ICOS+CD38+ cTfh response. Multi-year samples were obtained from 6 or 7 subjects, with two vaccination seasons covered for a few subjects and three seasons covered for two subjects. The 2013-2014 samples were cryopreserved, while the 2015 samples were processed right after collection.

What this sample's time point label stands for: 2014-2015 season, 7 days after vaccination. Adults received seasonal inactivated influenza vaccine (Fluvarix), and TCRB sequencing tracked sorted blood CD4 subsets before and after vaccination. Subjects were considered eligible if community-dwelling and if influenza vaccine had not been received in the prior 6 months. Reasons for exclusion included contraindications to influenza vaccine, substance abuse, HIV/AIDS, active malignancy, immunomodulatory medication, and active illness such as respiratory infection. Per time point, between roughly 35 and 100 mL of blood was sampled. Circulating Tfh were defined as non-naive CD4+CXCR5+PD-1+ cells, and these cells were sorted into ICOS+CD38+ and ICOS-CD38- fractions. Either Ficoll-Paque PLUS or SepMate separation was used to isolate PBMC. Before DNA extraction, cell subsets were sorted from PBMC on a BD FACS Aria.

The cysteine opens and the phenylalanine closes a CDR3 of 15 amino acids. The entry retains the CDR3 DNA only, 45 bases that are in frame from base 1. V lost 3 bases and J lost 0 bases; the stretch between them is 11 bases long. As encoded in the germline V gene (reference sequence), CDR1 is LNHDA while CDR2 is SQIVND. As to this clone: Its binding antigen is unknown. Base qualities are not recorded, but no much larger clone differs from it by a single base.

Summary of the overall study and its limitations: ICOS+CD38+ cTfh clonality correlated with the frequency of that population, and its change correlated with the change in circulating plasmablast frequency. With successive annual vaccinations, a recurrent oligoclonal ICOS+CD38+ cTfh response was recalled, and this response contained tetramer and AIM influenza-specific clonotypes. Day 7 ICOS+CD38+ clones were most often found later in ICOS-CD38- cTfh, suggesting that subset may serve as a memory reservoir. Only about 9.5-22% of analyzed cells yielded productive TCRB sequences, so sampling of rare clonotypes was not possible.

Library prep was done by the immunoSEQ multiplex PCR assay. Adaptive Biotechnologies handled the TCRB amplification, library preparation, sequencing and preliminary bioinformatics at Survey level resolution. For TCRB sequencing, genomic DNA from sorted cTfh populations was amplified by multiplex PCR. The published analysis was carried out like this. Clonality was computed in R as 1 minus normalized Shannon entropy; the Gini index was calculated with the R package ineq. Overlap score was the summed counts of shared sequences divided by total counts of all sequences in both compared samples. Fisher's exact test, with an assumed theoretical repertoire of 10^7 TCRB sequences, was used to assess the significance of shared clonotypes. TCRdb's version of the immuneACCESS table is confined to in-frame rearrangements and falls short of the full clone set. An unresolved V gene accounts for under half of the shortfall where checked; the remainder is of unknown origin. The V and J calls and the clone size are those of that table, but D and trimming were determined from the DNA. This sample has thousands of clones in its table, and roughly 80% of those were observed once. The leading ten clones occupy about 1.8% of the sample.

This receptor was identified in an adult who received the influenza vaccine. Here the sequenced sample was CXCR5+ CD38- circulating T follicular helper cells from blood, taken 7 days after influenza vaccination. The sample's cell subset or site, from its label and the paper: circulating Tfh, non-naive CD4+CXCR5+PD-1+ (ICOS+CD38+ or ICOS-CD38-). The V and J segments used are TRBV19 and TRBJ1-1; confidence is insufficient to name the D gene. The DNA sequence reads TGTGCCAGTAGTATGGGTGGCTCAATGAACACTGAAGCTTTCTTT. This encodes CASSMGGSMNTEAFF.